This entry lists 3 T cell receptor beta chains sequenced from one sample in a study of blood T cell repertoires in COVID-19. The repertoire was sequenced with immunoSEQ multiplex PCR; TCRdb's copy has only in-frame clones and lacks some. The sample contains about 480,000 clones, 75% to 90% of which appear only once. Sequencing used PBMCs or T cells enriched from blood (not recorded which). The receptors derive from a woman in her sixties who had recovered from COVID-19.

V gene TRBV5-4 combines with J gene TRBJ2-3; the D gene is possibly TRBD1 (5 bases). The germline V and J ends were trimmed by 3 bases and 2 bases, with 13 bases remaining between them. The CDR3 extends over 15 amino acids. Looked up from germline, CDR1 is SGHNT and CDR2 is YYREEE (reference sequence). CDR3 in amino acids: CASSSYRMDTDTQYF. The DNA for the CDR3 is TGTGCCAGCAGCTCCTACAGGATGGACACAGATACGCAGTATTTT.

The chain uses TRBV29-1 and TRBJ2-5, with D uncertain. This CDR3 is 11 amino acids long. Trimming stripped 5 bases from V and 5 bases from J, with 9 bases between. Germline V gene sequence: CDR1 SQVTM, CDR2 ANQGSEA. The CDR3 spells CSVLPGETQYF. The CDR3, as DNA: TGCAGCGTTCTGCCCGGGGAGACCCAGTACTTC.

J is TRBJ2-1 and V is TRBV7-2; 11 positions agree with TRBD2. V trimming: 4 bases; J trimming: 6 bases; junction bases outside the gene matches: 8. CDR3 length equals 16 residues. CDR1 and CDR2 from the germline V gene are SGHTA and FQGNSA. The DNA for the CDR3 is TGTGCCAGCAGCTCCCCACTAGCGGGGGCGATCAATGAGCAGTTCTTC. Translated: CASSSPLAGAINEQFF.